This is a list of T cell receptor beta chains from one sample in a study of blood T cells in healthy people across ages. TCRdb processed the 5' RACE reads anew with MiXCR; each CDR3 protein has one entry. This table holds 850,000 to 950,000 distinct CDR3 sequences, more than 25% found once. Sequencing was carried out using blood. These receptor sequences come from a woman older than 75 in good health. Each CDR3 is given with its conserved first and last residue. D genes are given only for firm matches. Expanded clones are given a class, and other clones once, few, many or no size at all.

>.|many|TRBV29-1|TRBJ1-1
CSGNGAAQNTEAFF
TGCAGCGGAAATGGGGCTGCTCAGAACACTGAAGCTTTCTTT
>.|many|TRBV7-2|TRBJ1-1
CASSLELPNTEAFF
TGTGCCAGCAGCTTAGAACTTCCCAACACTGAAGCTTTCTTT
>.|many|TRBV20-1|TRBJ2-1
CSASLELGDEQFF
TGCAGTGCTAGCCTAGAGTTGGGTGATGAGCAGTTCTTC
>.|.|TRBV19|TRBJ2-7
CASSRDHSYEQYF
TGTGCCAGTAGCCGGGATCACTCCTACGAGCAGTACTTC
>.|many|TRBV7-9|TRBJ2-7
CASSSGRREQYF
TGTGCCAGCAGCTCCGGACGGCGCGAGCAGTACTTC
>.|many|TRBV20-1|TRBJ2-7
CSATDSYYEQYF
TGCAGTGCTACGGACTCGTACTACGAGCAGTACTTC
>TRBD2|many|TRBV7-2|TRBJ2-5
CASSSHGRGASQETQYF
TGTGCCAGCAGCTCCCATGGGCGGGGGGCCTCCCAAGAGACCCAGTACTTC
>TRBD1|many|TRBV20-1|TRBJ1-2
CSATGQGPGYTF
TGCAGTGCAACGGGACAGGGGCCTGGCTACACCTTC
>.|.|TRBV3-1|TRBJ2-7
CASSGTIPYEQYF
TGTGCCAGCAGCGGGACCATACCATACGAGCAGTACTTC
>TRBD1|many|TRBV5-8|TRBJ2-1
CATKTGANNEQFF
TGTGCCACCAAGACAGGGGCCAACAATGAGCAGTTCTTC
>.|.|TRBV14|TRBJ2-2
CASSQADSRDGNTGELFF
TGTGCCAGCAGCCAAGCGGACTCCCGGGACGGGAACACCGGGGAGCTGTTTTTT
>.|once|TRBV25-1|TRBJ2-1
CVTKPRRLQQFF
TGTGTCACCAAACCCAGGAGACTCCAGCAGTTCTTC
>TRBD2|many|TRBV7-2|TRBJ2-3
CASSLAPRTSGVTDTQYF
TGTGCCAGCAGCTTAGCACCACGGACTAGCGGGGTCACAGATACGCAGTATTTT
>TRBD1|.|TRBV5-1|TRBJ2-7
CASSTKTGGQDEQYF
TGCGCCAGCAGCACTAAGACAGGGGGCCAAGACGAGCAGTACTTC
>.|many|TRBV7-2|TRBJ1-2
CASSPPAGGRGYTF
TGTGCCAGCAGCCCACCAGCAGGAGGGCGTGGCTACACCTTC
>.|many|TRBV5-5|TRBJ2-7
CASSPVGSYEQYF
TGTGCCAGCAGCCCCGTGGGCTCCTACGAGCAGTACTTC
>.|many|TRBV12-3/TRBV12-4|TRBJ2-3
CASSPPGANTDTQYF
TGTGCCAGCAGCCCGCCGGGGGCCAACACAGATACGCAGTATTTT
>.|.|TRBV5-6|TRBJ1-1
CASSLRGLGNTEAFF
TGTGCCAGCAGCTTGCGGGGTCTGGGGAACACTGAAGCTTTCTTT
>.|.|TRBV28|TRBJ1-5
CASTSLGAGQPQHF
TGTGCCAGCACAAGTCTGGGGGCGGGACAGCCCCAGCATTTT
>TRBD1|many|TRBV20-1|TRBJ1-5
CSAGQSNQPQHF
TGCAGCGCGGGACAGAGCAATCAGCCCCAGCATTTT
>TRBD1|.|TRBV28|TRBJ1-2
CASSSPGQGRNYGYIF
TGTGCCAGCAGTTCCCCAGGACAGGGGCGAAACTATGGCTACATCTTC
>.|.|TRBV5-1|TRBJ1-1
CASRETVNTEAFF
TGCGCCAGCAGGGAAACAGTGAACACTGAAGCTTTCTTT
>TRBD2|few|TRBV13|TRBJ2-3
CASSLYLGLAGGPRDTQYF
TGTGCCAGCAGCTTATATTTAGGGCTAGCGGGGGGGCCAAGGGATACGCAGTATTTT
>TRBD2|many|TRBV6-2/TRBV6-3|TRBJ2-3
CASSYGSGVSTDTQYF
TGTGCCAGCAGTTACGGAAGCGGGGTTAGCACAGATACGCAGTATTTT
>.|.|TRBV5-4|TRBJ2-5
CASSLGGTPYNEQYF
TGTGCCAGCAGCTTGGGAGGGACACCCTACAATGAGCAGTACTTC
>TRBD2|.|TRBV7-9|TRBJ2-1
CASSLEGGLARTYNEQFF
TGTGCCAGCAGCTTAGAAGGGGGACTAGCGAGGACCTACAATGAGCAGTTCTTC
>TRBD2|.|TRBV10-3|TRBJ2-3
CAIRTTSGLLDTQYF
TGTGCCATCAGAACGACTAGCGGCTTGCTAGATACGCAGTATTTT
>.|.|TRBV7-9|TRBJ2-1
CSSSLWDEQFF
TGTTCCAGCAGCTTATGGGACGAGCAGTTCTTC
>TRBD2|many|TRBV6-6|TRBJ2-3
CASRHGLEGDTQYF
TGTGCCAGCAGACACGGACTAGAGGGAGATACGCAGTATTTT
>.|many|TRBV6-6|TRBJ2-3
CASSYPDSTDTQYF
TGTGCCAGCAGTTACCCGGACAGCACAGATACGCAGTATTTT
>.|many|TRBV29-1|TRBJ2-3
CSVSFRRASTDTQYF
TGCAGCGTTTCGTTTAGACGTGCTAGCACAGATACGCAGTATTTT
>TRBD1|many|TRBV4-2|TRBJ2-5
CASSQPGTGEETQYF
TGTGCCAGCAGCCAACCTGGGACAGGGGAAGAGACCCAGTACTTC
>.|many|TRBV6-4|TRBJ2-5
CASRHHQETQYF
TGTGCCAGCCGACACCACCAAGAGACCCAGTACTTC
>TRBD1|.|TRBV25-1|TRBJ2-1
CAGRETGGYNEQFF
TGTGCCGGCAGGGAAACAGGGGGGTACAATGAGCAGTTCTTC
>.|few|TRBV15|TRBJ1-5
CATSTSRAQPQHF
TGTGCCACCAGCACCTCCAGGGCTCAGCCCCAGCATTTT
>TRBD2|many|TRBV20-1|TRBJ2-5
CSARGLAGELETQYF
TGCAGTGCTAGAGGTTTAGCGGGAGAACTCGAGACCCAGTACTTC
>.|.|TRBV7-9|TRBJ2-1
CASSSRGGTGYNEQFF
TGTGCCAGCAGCTCGAGGGGCGGGACGGGTTACAATGAGCAGTTCTTC
>.|many|TRBV7-9|TRBJ2-5
CASSLVSGLTQYF
TGTGCCAGCAGCTTAGTGTCGGGGTTAACCCAGTACTTC
>TRBD2|many|TRBV3-1|TRBJ2-7
CASSLRTSGAYEQYF
TGTGCCAGCAGCCTCAGGACTAGCGGGGCCTACGAGCAGTACTTC